Shown below are 27 T cell receptor beta chains from a single sample sequenced in a study of shared clonotypes between healthy human individuals. Sequenced by immunoSEQ multiplex PCR; TCRdb stores in-frame clones only, minus some. This sample carries 2.5 million or so clones, roughly nine tenths of them seen once, and the ten largest clones take around 0.14%. Input material: naive CD4+ T cells sorted from blood. Subset here: CD45RA+ positively selected. Every receptor here comes from a man between 18 and 29 years old in good health.

This chain connects TRBV30 to TRBJ1-1; no clear D gene. The CDR3 is made up of 12 amino acids. Per germline, CDR1 GTSNPN and CDR2 SVGIG (reference sequence). V lost 0 bases and J lost 6, with 8 bases in between. Written as DNA, the CDR3 is TGTGCCTGGAGTGTTGTGAGATCTGAAGCTTTCTTT. This gives the protein CAWSVVRSEAFF.

This sequence joins TRBV19 and TRBJ1-5; 10 bases agree with TRBD1. Looked up from germline, CDR1 is LNHDA and CDR2 is SQIVND (reference sequence). There are 16 residues in the CDR3. With 3 bases clipped from V and 5 bases from J, the junction kept 7 bases outside the gene matches. The CDR3 DNA follows: TGTGCCAGTAGTATGTACCTTGGGACAGGGGATCAGCCCCAGCATTTT. Translating it yields CASSMYLGTGDQPQHF.

V gene TRBV4-1 combines with J gene TRBJ1-3; TRBD1 might be the D (5 bases). The V end was cut by 3 bases, the J end by 2 bases, with 11 bases between. CDR3 length: 15 amino acids. Per the germline V gene, CDR1 is MGHRA and CDR2 is YSYEKL. The CDR3 bases are TGCGCCAGCAGCCAGAACCAGGGAACTGGAAACACCATATATTTT. Its translation: CASSQNQGTGNTIYF.

In its sample, this clone was seen once. This chain uses TRBV5-4 with TRBJ1-1; 7 nucleotides align to TRBD1. In germline, CDR1 is SGHNT, CDR2 YYREEE (reference sequence). The CDR3 loop spans 16 amino acids. V lost 2 bases, J lost 4 bases, and 11 bases stayed unmatched. CDR3 amino acids: CASSFPTRQGATEAFF. The CDR3 bases are TGTGCCAGCAGCTTTCCCACCAGACAGGGCGCCACTGAAGCTTTCTTT.

V usage is TRBV25-1 and J usage is TRBJ1-2, with D perhaps TRBD1 (6 bases). Trimming stripped 3 bases from V and 8 bases from J, with 19 bases between. CDR1 MGHDK and CDR2 SYGVNS come from the germline V gene. CDR3 length: 15 residues. This CDR3 reads CASSDTGTPVEGYTF. DNA for the CDR3: TGTGCCAGCAGTGATACCGGGACACCAGTCGAAGGCTACACCTTC.

This clone showed up just once. The chain links TRBV6-6 to TRBJ1-2, with TRBD1 matching over 9 bases. CDR1 and CDR2 from the germline V gene are MNHNY and SVGAGI (reference sequence). The CDR3 is 14 amino acids. Unmatched junction bases numbered 5, after V lost 6 bases and J lost 3 bases. This chain's CDR3 is CASRPQGADYGYTF. Here the CDR3 DNA reads TGTGCCAGCAGGCCACAGGGGGCCGACTATGGCTACACCTTC.

The table lists this clone with a few counts. This chain uses TRBV30 with TRBJ1-4; the D is unclear. Between the trimmed V and J ends, which lost 2 bases and 3 bases, there was a span of 10 bases. Germline assignment: CDR1 GTSNPN and CDR2 SVGIG (reference sequence). The CDR3 has 14 amino acids. CDR3 nucleotides: TGTGCCTGGAGTTCCCGGGGTCCTAATGAAAAACTGTTTTTT. Its protein product is CAWSSRGPNEKLFF.

The chain is built from TRBV6-1 and TRBJ1-3; D is undetermined. Germline CDR1 and CDR2: MNHNS and SASEGT. V lost 3 bases, J lost 0 bases, and 6 bases lay in between. The CDR3 runs to 14 residues. CDR3 bases: TGTGCCAGCAGTGACACATCCTCTGGAAACACCATATATTTT. Encoded protein: CASSDTSSGNTIYF.

V gene TRBV6-6 combines with J gene TRBJ1-6; no reliable D call. Trimming left V 2 bases short and J 7 bases short, with 6 bases between. In germline, CDR1 is MNHNY, CDR2 SVGAGI (reference sequence). The CDR3 length is 13 residues. In DNA, the CDR3 is TGTGCCAGCAGTTACACGATAAATTCACCCCTCCACTTT. This codes for CASSYTINSPLHF.

To note about this clone: This specimen includes other DNA sequences encoding the same CDR3. This rearrangement joins TRBV4-3 to TRBJ1-2; D is unresolved. This CDR3 has 15 amino acids. V lost 1 base to trimming and J lost 0 bases, with 9 bases between them. Germline V lookup: CDR1 LGHNA, CDR2 YSLEER. CDR3 in amino acids: CASSQGLAANYGYTF. In nucleotides, the CDR3 is TGCGCCAGCAGCCAAGGTCTAGCTGCTAACTATGGCTACACCTTC.

This chain connects TRBV5-1 to TRBJ2-3; 8 bases are a match to TRBD2. The V gene's germline CDR1 is SGHRS and CDR2 YFSETQ. J lost 0 bases, V lost 5 bases, and 20 bases had no gene match. The CDR3 consists of 20 residues. The CDR3 spells CASRPGLLRGADSSTDTQYF. CDR3 nucleotide sequence: TGCGCCAGCAGACCGGGATTATTGCGGGGGGCCGATTCGAGCACAGATACGCAGTATTTT.

The chain links TRBV6-5 to TRBJ2-4, with 9 nucleotides matching TRBD2. J was trimmed by 3 bases and V by 10 bases; bases with no gene match: 10. The CDR3 is 15 amino acids. Germline CDR1 is MNHEY and CDR2 is SVGAGI. CDR3 residues: CATGRGGGVKNIQYF. The CDR3 bases are TGTGCCACGGGCCGTGGCGGGGGGGTCAAAAACATTCAGTACTTC.

The chain has TRBV6-5 and TRBJ1-2, with 7 nucleotides matching TRBD1. The germline gives CDR1 MNHEY, CDR2 SVGAGI. This CDR3 is 16 amino acids long. V was pared by 2 bases and J by 4 bases, with 10 bases of the junction left unmatched. CDR3 bases: TGTGCCAGCAGTTACGCTGGTCGAGGGGGCCTCTATGGCTACACCTTC. This encodes CASSYAGRGGLYGYTF.

This chain joins TRBV28 and TRBJ2-2, with no clear D. Looked up from germline, CDR1 is MDHEN and CDR2 is SYDVKM. CDR3 length: 14 amino acids. V dropped 4 bases and J dropped 0 bases, with 6 bases sitting between them. CDR3 amino acids: CASSYATNTGELFF. The CDR3 region has the DNA TGTGCCAGCAGTTACGCAACGAACACCGGGGAGCTGTTTTTT.

With regard to this clone: This same CDR3 is encoded by further DNA sequences in the sample. This sequence joins TRBV7-9 and TRBJ1-5; possibly TRBD1 for D (6 bases). The CDR3 consists of 13 residues. Germline-derived CDR1 and CDR2 are SEHNR and FQNEAQ (reference sequence). V was trimmed by 4 bases and J by 5 bases, leaving 9 bases between them. CDR3 DNA: TGTGCCAGCAGCTCACAGGGTGATCAGCCCCAGCATTTT. Its protein is CASSSQGDQPQHF.

The chain couples TRBV19 to TRBJ2-5; maybe TRBD2 (5 bases). Trimming stripped 3 bases from V and 10 bases from J, with 15 bases between. Germline V CDR1 and CDR2: LNHDA, SQIVND (reference sequence). This CDR3 spans 13 amino acids. The CDR3 DNA reads TGTGCCAGTAGTATCGGGATCTCCGGGGTCCAGTACTTC. Its translation: CASSIGISGVQYF.

V is TRBV7-2 and J is TRBJ2-3, with 7 bases fitting TRBD2. Unmatched junction bases numbered 11, after V lost 7 bases and J lost 4 bases. The CDR3 has 15 residues. Per the germline V gene, CDR1 is SGHTA and CDR2 is FQGNSA. CDR3 loop: CASIPGGSRADTQYF. CDR3 sequence (DNA): TGTGCCAGCATCCCGGGGGGATCTAGGGCAGATACGCAGTATTTT.

V is TRBV5-6 and J is TRBJ1-6; 11 bases line up with TRBD1. V gave up 2 bases and J gave up 7 bases; unmatched junction bases: 2. The CDR3 has 15 amino acids. The germline V gene has CDR1 SGHDT and CDR2 YYEEEE. The CDR3 DNA follows: TGTGCCAGCAGCTTATGGACAGGGGGCAATTCACCCCTCCACTTT. Translating it yields CASSLWTGGNSPLHF.

As for this clone: This specimen includes other DNA sequences encoding the same CDR3. The chain carries TRBV18 and TRBJ1-2; possibly TRBD1 for D (5 bases). CDR3 length equals 15 residues. V was clipped by 3 bases and J by 3 bases, with 14 bases between them. Looked up from germline, CDR1 is KGHSH and CDR2 is LQKENI. The CDR3 region has the DNA TGTGCCAGCTCACCTACCACCGGGGGTGACTATGGCTACACCTTC. Translation gives CASSPTTGGDYGYTF. The whole variable domain, remainder taken from reference TRBV18 and TRBJ1-2, is NAGVMQNPRHLVRRRGQEARLRCSPMKGHSHVYWYRQLPEEGLKFMVYLQKENIIDESGMPKERFSAEFPKEGPSILRIQQVVRGDSAAYFCASSPTTGGDYGYTFGSGTRLTVV.

V gene TRBV29-1 combines with J gene TRBJ2-1; 8 nucleotides align to TRBD2. J was trimmed by 6 bases and V by 7 bases; bases with no gene match: 5. The CDR3 totals 12 residues. Germline V gives CDR1 SQVTM, CDR2 ANQGSEA. The CDR3 DNA reads TGCAGCGGGGGACTAGGGAGCAATGAGCAGTTCTTC. This translates into CSGGLGSNEQFF.

This chain connects TRBV11-2 to TRBJ1-1, with TRBD1 as a possible D gene (5 bases). CDR3 length: 14 amino acids. In germline, CDR1 is SGHAT, CDR2 FQNNGV. Between the trimmed V and J ends, which lost 5 bases and 7 bases, there was a span of 17 bases. CDR3 sequence (DNA): TGTGCCAGCAGCCCGATGGGCCCCGGGGGTGAAGCTTTCTTT. This translates into CASSPMGPGGEAFF.

The chain uses TRBV5-1 and TRBJ2-7; D gene ambiguous. V shed 5 bases and J shed 0 bases, with 3 bases lying between them. The CDR3 sequence is 11 residues long. Per the germline V gene, CDR1 is SGHRS and CDR2 is YFSETQ. CDR3 amino acids: CASRFSYEQYF. The CDR3 nucleotides are TGCGCCAGCAGGTTCTCCTACGAGCAGTACTTC. Complete variable domain (other parts from reference TRBV5-1 and TRBJ2-7): KAGVTQTPRYLIKTRGQQVTLSCSPISGHRSVSWYQQTPGQGLQFLFEYFSETQRNKGNFPGRFSGRQFSNSRSEMNVSTLELGDSALYLCASRFSYEQYFGPGTRLTVT.

This clone was seen a handful of times. This sequence joins TRBV6-5 and TRBJ1-2, with D uncertain. From germline, CDR1 is MNHEY and CDR2 SVGAGI. This CDR3 is 13 amino acids long. The V and J ends lost 6 bases and 4 bases respectively, with 12 bases between them. CDR3 loop: CASSRSWGYGYTF. Here the CDR3 DNA reads TGTGCCAGCAGCCGCAGCTGGGGCTATGGCTACACCTTC.

The chain is built from TRBV11-3 and TRBJ2-3, with D perhaps TRBD1 (6 bases). V was clipped by 5 bases and J by 0 bases, with 15 bases between them. CDR1 and CDR2 from the germline V gene are SGHNT and YENEEA. The CDR3 contains 16 residues. This chain's CDR3 is CASSLTWGQSTDTQYF. The CDR3 DNA is TGTGCCAGCAGCCTAACTTGGGGGCAGAGCACAGATACGCAGTATTTT.

V is TRBV2 and J is TRBJ2-1; 12 bases map to TRBD2. The CDR3 runs 18 residues. Trimming at V came to 8 bases and at J to 7 bases, leaving 18 bases not matched to a gene. CDR1 and CDR2 from the germline V gene are SNHLY and FYNNEI. CDR3 coding DNA: TGTGCCAGCTACACTGTCCCGGGACTAGCGGGCTATAAGAATGAGCAGTTCTTC. Protein: CASYTVPGLAGYKNEQFF.

With regard to this clone: Other DNA variants within this sample encode the same CDR3. The chain has TRBV5-1 and TRBJ2-7; 7 bases agree with TRBD1. This CDR3 contains 14 residues. Germline CDR1 reads SGHRS; CDR2 reads YFSETQ. The V segment lost 0 bases and the J segment 5 bases; nucleotides outside the gene matches: 5. CDR3 coding DNA: TGCGCCAGCAGCTTGGGGACAGGCGTCAACGAGCAGTACTTC. This sequence encodes CASSLGTGVNEQYF.

This clone occurred once. This chain links TRBV29-1 with TRBJ2-5; weak D call: TRBD1 (5 bases). The CDR3 is 12 residues long. Trimming shortened V by 3 bases and J by 4 bases, and 9 bases separated the two germline ends. Germline CDR1 and CDR2: SQVTM and ANQGSEA. In DNA, the CDR3 is TGCAGCGTTGAGCAGGGTAGAGAGACCCAGTACTTC. It is translated as CSVEQGRETQYF.